A single sample gave rise to the 5 T cell receptor beta chains below, sequenced in a study of T cell repertoires in cytomegalovirus infection. TCRdb fed the reads into MiXCR, producing one record per CDR3 protein. This sample yields about 230,000 distinct CDR3 sequences, of which about 23% are seen a single time; 18% belongs to the top ten. The sequencing sample was made of CD8+ T cells from PBMCs. These receptors originate from a human donor in good health (CMV status not recorded). Some clones in this sample may be carry-over from other donors' samples.

V is TRBV9 and J is TRBJ1-5; D is uncertain. This CDR3 comprises 16 residues. CDR1 is SGDLS, CDR2 YYNGEE, per germline. The V and J ends lost 0 bases and 1 base respectively, with 11 bases between them. CDR3 sequence reads: CASSVDGEGSNQPQHF. For the CDR3, the DNA is TGTGCCAGCAGCGTAGATGGGGAAGGGAGCAATCAGCCCCAGCATTTT.

The rearrangement uses TRBV7-6 and TRBJ2-1, with D perhaps TRBD2 (5 bases). Germline V CDR1 and CDR2: SGHVS, FNYEAQ. V was cut by 4 bases and J by 15 bases, with 16 bases left in between. The CDR3 sequence is 12 residues long. The CDR3 region is CASSSPSGSPFF. CDR3 in DNA: TGTGCCAGCAGCTCCCCATCGGGGTCGCCGTTCTTC.

This clonotype has just a few counts. The chain couples TRBV2 to TRBJ2-2; 7 bases fit TRBD1. CDR1 SNHLY and CDR2 FYNNEI come from the germline V gene. V dropped 6 bases and J dropped 4; count of bases not matched to a gene: 8. The CDR3 is 15 residues long. CDR3 nucleotides: TGTGCCAGCAGCAAGACAGGGTTTGGCACCGGGGAGCTGTTTTTT. It yields the protein CASSKTGFGTGELFF.

The rearrangement links TRBV6-2 or TRBV6-3 to TRBJ1-5; D not resolved. The germline V gene encodes CDR1 MNHEY and CDR2 SVGEGT. V lost 4 bases, J lost 3 bases, and 13 bases lay in between. This CDR3 has 15 residues. CDR3 protein: CASSSSPSFNQPQHF. CDR3 nucleotide sequence: TGTGCCAGCAGTTCTTCCCCCAGCTTCAATCAGCCCCAGCATTTT.

On this clonotype: A read error is possible here, since a much larger clone lies one base away. V is TRBV28 and J is TRBJ2-1; no definite D call. The CDR3 consists of 14 residues. CDR1 is MDHEN, CDR2 SYDVKM, per germline. CDR3 DNA: TGTGTCAGCACCCCAGCACGCTACTACAATGAGCAGTTCTTC. Protein sequence: CVSTPARYYNEQFF.